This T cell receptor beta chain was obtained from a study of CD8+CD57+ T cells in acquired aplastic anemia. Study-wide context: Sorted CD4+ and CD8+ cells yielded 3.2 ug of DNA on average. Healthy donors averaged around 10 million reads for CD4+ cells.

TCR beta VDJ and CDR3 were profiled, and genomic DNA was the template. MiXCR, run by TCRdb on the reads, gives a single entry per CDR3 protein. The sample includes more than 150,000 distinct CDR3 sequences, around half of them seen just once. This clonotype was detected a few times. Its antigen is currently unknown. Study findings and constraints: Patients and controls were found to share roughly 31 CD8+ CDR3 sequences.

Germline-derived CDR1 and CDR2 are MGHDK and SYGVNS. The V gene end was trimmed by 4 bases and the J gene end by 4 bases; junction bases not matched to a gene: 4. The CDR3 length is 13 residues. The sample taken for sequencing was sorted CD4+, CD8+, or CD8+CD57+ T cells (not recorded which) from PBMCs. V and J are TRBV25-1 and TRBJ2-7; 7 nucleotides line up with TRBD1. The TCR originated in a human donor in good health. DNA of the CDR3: TGTGCCAGCAGTGCGACAGGGCTATACGAGCAGTACTTC. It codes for CASSATGLYEQYF.